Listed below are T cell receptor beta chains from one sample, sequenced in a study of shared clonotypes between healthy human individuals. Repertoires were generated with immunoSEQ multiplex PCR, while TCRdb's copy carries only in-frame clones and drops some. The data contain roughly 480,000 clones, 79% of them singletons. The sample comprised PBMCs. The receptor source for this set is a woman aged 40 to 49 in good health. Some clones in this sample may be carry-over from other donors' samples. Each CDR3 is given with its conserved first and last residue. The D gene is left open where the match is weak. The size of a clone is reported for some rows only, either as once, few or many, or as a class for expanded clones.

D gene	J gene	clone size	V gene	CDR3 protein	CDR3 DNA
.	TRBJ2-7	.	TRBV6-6	CASSMGRAYYEQYF	TGTGCCAGCAGCATGGGAAGGGCTTACTACGAGCAGTACTTC
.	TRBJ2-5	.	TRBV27	CASSFTYSGAQYF	TGTGCCAGCAGTTTTACTTACTCGGGGGCCCAGTACTTC
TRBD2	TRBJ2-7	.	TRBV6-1	CASGRPRGGEQYF	TGTGCCAGCGGGAGGCCGCGGGGGGGCGAGCAGTACTTC
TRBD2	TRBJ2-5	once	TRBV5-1	CASSHSPGEGEAETQYF	TGCGCCAGCAGCCATTCTCCTGGGGAGGGTGAGGCAGAGACCCAGTACTTC
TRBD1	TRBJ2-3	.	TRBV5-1	CASSETGAGGTDTQYF	TGCGCCAGCAGCGAAACAGGGGCGGGCGGAACAGATACGCAGTATTTT
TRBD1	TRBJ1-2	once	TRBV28	CASTPRGQSGYTF	TGTGCCAGCACACCTAGGGGACAGAGTGGCTACACCTTC
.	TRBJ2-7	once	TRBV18	CASSPGLEQYF	TGTGCCAGCTCACCGGGGCTCGAGCAGTACTTC
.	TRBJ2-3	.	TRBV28	CASSREVTDTQYF	TGTGCCAGCAGTAGGGAGGTCACAGATACGCAGTATTTT
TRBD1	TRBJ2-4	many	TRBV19	CASSPHPGGTGKNIQYF	TGTGCCAGTAGTCCCCACCCAGGGGGGACAGGCAAAAACATTCAGTACTTC
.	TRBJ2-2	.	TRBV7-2	CASSSVGAGVSGTGELFF	TGTGCCAGCAGCTCAGTGGGGGCGGGAGTTTCGGGCACCGGGGAGCTGTTTTTT
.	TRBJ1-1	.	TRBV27	CASYTEAFF	TGTGCCAGCTACACTGAAGCTTTCTTT
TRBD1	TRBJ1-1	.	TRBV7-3	CASGQGPNTEAFF	TGTGCCAGCGGACAGGGTCCGAACACTGAAGCTTTCTTT
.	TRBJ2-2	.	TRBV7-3	CASSFGSGELFF	TGTGCCAGCAGCTTTGGATCCGGGGAGCTGTTTTTT
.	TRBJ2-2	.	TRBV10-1	CASSESTANTGELFF	TGCGCCAGCAGTGAGAGCACAGCGAACACCGGGGAGCTGTTCTTT
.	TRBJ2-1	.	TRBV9	CASSVGGNAPNEQFF	TGTGCCAGCAGCGTAGGCGGGAACGCCCCCAATGAGCAGTTCTTC
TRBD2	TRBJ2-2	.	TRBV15	CATSRRAGVDELFF	TGTGCCACCAGCAGGCGAGCGGGAGTGGATGAGCTGTTTTTT
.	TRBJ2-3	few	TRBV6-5	CASSLPGTDTQYF	TGTGCCAGCAGTTTACCCGGTACAGATACGCAGTATTTT
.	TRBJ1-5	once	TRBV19	CASSIYGGDQPQHF	TGTGCCAGTAGTATTTACGGAGGGGATCAGCCCCAGCATTTT
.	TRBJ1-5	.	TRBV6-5	CASRRQFSGNQPQHF	TGTGCCAGCAGGCGACAGTTTTCTGGCAATCAGCCCCAGCATTTT
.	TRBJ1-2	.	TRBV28	CASSTTTNYGYTF	TGTGCCAGCAGTACGACAACCAACTATGGCTACACCTTC
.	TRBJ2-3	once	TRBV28	CASSLSTDTQYF	TGTGCCAGCAGTCTCAGCACAGATACGCAGTATTTT
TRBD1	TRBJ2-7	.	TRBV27	CASSLSGQLLGEQYF	TGTGCCAGCAGTTTGTCGGGACAGCTTTTGGGCGAGCAGTACTTC
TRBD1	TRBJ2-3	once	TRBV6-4	CASRPGQGHTDTQYF	TGTGCCAGCAGACCCGGACAGGGTCACACAGATACGCAGTATTTT
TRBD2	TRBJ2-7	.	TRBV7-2	CASSLRVAGPYEQYF	TGTGCCAGCAGCTTACGGGTAGCGGGACCGTACGAGCAGTACTTC
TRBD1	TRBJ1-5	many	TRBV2	CASSSDRGIQPQHF	TGTGCCAGCAGTTCTGACAGGGGGATTCAGCCCCAGCATTTT
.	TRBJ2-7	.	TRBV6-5	CASSDSRYEQYF	TGTGCCAGCAGCGACAGCCGCTACGAGCAGTACTTC
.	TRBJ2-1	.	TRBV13	CASSLFLASYNEQFF	TGTGCCAGCAGCTTATTCCTAGCTTCCTACAATGAGCAGTTCTTC
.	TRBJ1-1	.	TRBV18	CASSPGGSTEAFF	TGTGCCAGCTCTCCGGGCGGGTCCACTGAAGCTTTCTTT
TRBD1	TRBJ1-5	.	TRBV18	CASSPGRGNQPQHF	TGTGCCAGCTCACCAGGCAGGGGGAATCAGCCCCAGCATTTT